These 3 T cell receptor beta chains were sequenced from one sample in a study of response to subunit inactivated influenza vaccine. From the RT-PCR reads, TCRdb called clonotypes with MiXCR, one entry per CDR3 protein. Of 500,000 to 550,000 distinct CDR3 sequences detected, about 8% appear once; the ten largest clones hold 10% to 15%. Material: PBMCs from blood, obtained 23 to 25 months after vaccination. The receptors were sampled from a man aged 50 to 69 who received an inactivated influenza vaccine.

This clonotype was seen ten or more times. The chain couples TRBV12-3 or TRBV12-4 to TRBJ1-5, with 7 bases lining up with TRBD1. The J segment lost 8 bases and the V segment lost 6 bases, leaving 7 bases of the junction unmatched. The CDR3 spans 13 residues. DNA of the CDR3: TGTGCCAGCAGAGCCGACAGGGCAGAGCCCCAGCATTTT. It is translated as CASRADRAEPQHF.

This clonotype was detected a few times. V gene TRBV5-1 combines with J gene TRBJ2-1; possible D gene TRBD2, 6 bases. The CDR3 sequence is 13 residues long. Germline CDR1 and CDR2: SGHRS and YFSETQ. Trimming removed 4 bases from V and 9 bases from J, with 14 bases in between. This CDR3 is CASSSLARGEQFF. CDR3 coding DNA: TGCGCCAGCAGCAGCCTAGCGCGGGGTGAGCAGTTCTTC.

The gene calls are TRBV11-2 and TRBJ2-1, with 7 bases matching TRBD2. With 1 base clipped from V and 0 bases from J, the junction kept 6 bases outside the gene matches. The germline gives CDR1 SGHAT, CDR2 FQNNGV. The CDR3 contains 17 residues. The CDR3 loop is CASSLGLRGFSYNEQFF. CDR3 nucleotides: TGTGCCAGCAGCTTAGGACTGCGGGGGTTCTCCTACAATGAGCAGTTCTTC.